The 20 T cell receptor beta chains presented below share a single source sample, sequenced in a study of early T cells in non-severe SARS-CoV-2 infection. TCRdb redid the calling of the 5' RACE reads with MiXCR, one entry per CDR3 protein. The table lists 40,000 to 50,000 distinct CDR3 sequences, 7.1% of them singletons, with around 5.1% in the top ten. The sequenced material came from whole blood. The receptor source for this set is an adult who was a healthcare worker with PCR-confirmed SARS-CoV-2 infection or an uninfected control (not recorded which).

This chain joins TRBV6-6 and TRBJ1-5; the match to TRBD1 covers 9 bases. The CDR3 loop spans 16 amino acids. Germline values: CDR1 MNHNY, CDR2 SVGAGI (reference sequence). V dropped 4 bases and J dropped 2; count of bases not matched to a gene: 6. This CDR3 reads CASSSTGGRGNQPQHF. The CDR3 bases are TGTGCCAGCAGTTCCACAGGGGGCAGGGGCAATCAGCCCCAGCATTTT.

This rearrangement joins TRBV5-5 to TRBJ2-5; D may match TRBD1 or TRBD2 (6 bases each). This CDR3 comprises 17 residues. Germline V gene lookup returns CDR1 SGHKS and CDR2 YYEKEE (reference sequence). Trimming pared 4 bases from V and 3 bases from J, leaving 22 bases between. The CDR3 region has the DNA TGTGCCAGCAGCGAGGGGGAGGTCTCGACCTTAGAAGAGACCCAGTACTTC. Protein product: CASSEGEVSTLEETQYF.

This clonotype has at least ten counts. This sequence joins TRBV6-1 and TRBJ2-3; D is ambiguous. This CDR3 spans 12 amino acids. Deletions cut 6 bases from V and 4 bases from J, with 8 bases between. Germline values: CDR1 MNHNS, CDR2 SASEGT. DNA for the CDR3: TGTGCCAGCAGGTCGGGCCCAGATACGCAGTATTTT. Protein: CASRSGPDTQYF.

This chain joins TRBV11-3 and TRBJ2-7; 15 bases align to TRBD2. Germline CDR1 SGHNT, CDR2 YENEEA. V lost 5 bases, J lost 5 bases, and 7 bases stayed unmatched. The length of the CDR3 is 16 residues. This chain's CDR3 is CASSTGTSGGHDEQYF. CDR3 bases: TGTGCCAGCAGCACCGGGACTAGCGGGGGGCACGACGAGCAGTACTTC.

The rearrangement uses TRBV18 and TRBJ2-5; D is undetermined. The CDR3 spans 16 residues. Trimming pared 0 bases from V and 7 bases from J, leaving 18 bases between. In germline, CDR1 is KGHSH, CDR2 LQKENI. CDR3 sequence reads: CASSPPSRVKMGTQYF. Here the CDR3 DNA reads TGTGCCAGCTCACCACCGTCGAGAGTGAAGATGGGGACCCAGTACTTC. Full variable domain (rest looked up from reference TRBV18 and TRBJ2-5): NAGVMQNPRHLVRRRGQEARLRCSPMKGHSHVYWYRQLPEEGLKFMVYLQKENIIDESGMPKERFSAEFPKEGPSILRIQQVVRGDSAAYFCASSPPSRVKMGTQYFGPGTRLLVL.

J is TRBJ2-7 and V is TRBV20-1, with unresolved D. CDR3 length: 11 residues. V was cut by 4 bases and J by 1 base, with 5 bases left in between. Germline V gene sequence: CDR1 DFQATT, CDR2 SNEGSKA (reference sequence). CDR3 sequence reads: CSATRSYEQYF. In nucleotides, the CDR3 is TGCAGTGCTACCCGATCCTACGAGCAGTACTTC.

In this sample, this clonotype turned up many times. The chain combines TRBV10-2 with TRBJ2-1, with TRBD2 as a possible D gene (6 bases). V lost 7 bases to trimming and J lost 10 bases, with 20 bases between them. Per germline, CDR1 WSHSY and CDR2 SAAADI. The CDR3 has 14 residues. As DNA, the CDR3 is TGCGCCAGCACCAAGGGACTCCCCCCCAGAGAGCAGTTCTTC. This encodes CASTKGLPPREQFF.

Concerning this clonotype itself: At one of its ends the junction is not consistent with the germline gene, which may arise from a read error. The chain joins TRBV7-6 to TRBJ2-1; D tentatively fits TRBD1 or TRBD2 (5 bases each). Germline CDR1 is SGHVS and CDR2 is FNYEAQ. The CDR3 is 13 amino acids. CDR3 protein: CASSLGGSTRRLF. CDR3 coding DNA: TGTGCCAGCAGCTTAGGGGGGTCCACCCGGAGGCTCTTC.

This clonotype was seen only a few times. The chain joins TRBV9 to TRBJ2-7; a possible D gene is TRBD1 (6 bases). There are 14 residues in the CDR3. Germline lookup yields CDR1 SGDLS and CDR2 YYNGEE. Trimming removed 2 bases at V and 2 bases at J, with 11 bases between. Written as DNA, the CDR3 is TGTGCCAGCAGCGTCCTGGACAGCACCTACGAGCAGTACTTC. Protein sequence: CASSVLDSTYEQYF.

The chain links TRBV29-1 to TRBJ2-3; D uncertain. This CDR3 contains 14 residues. The ends were cut back, 7 bases at V and 2 bases at J, with 16 bases in the middle. Germline CDR1 reads SQVTM; CDR2 reads ANQGSEA. The CDR3 coding sequence is TGCAGCGCCCCCGACATCGGCCCCACAGATACGCAGTATTTT. Protein sequence: CSAPDIGPTDTQYF.

This clonotype was observed at least ten times. V and J are TRBV7-6 and TRBJ2-2; weak D call: TRBD1 (6 bases). CDR1 is SGHVS and CDR2 is FNYEAQ in the germline V gene. This CDR3 is built from 14 residues. V was cut by 8 bases and J by 6 bases, with 16 bases left in between. In DNA, the CDR3 is TGTGCCAGCGGGCAGGGGCGCGTCGCCGGGGAGCTGTTTTTT. Residues: CASGQGRVAGELFF.

Only a few counts were recorded for this clonotype. This sequence joins TRBV7-2 and TRBJ2-3; D possibly corresponds to TRBD2 (6 bases). The CDR3 length is 14 residues. The V end lost 5 bases, the J end lost 4 bases, and 13 bases lay between the germline ends. Germline assignment: CDR1 SGHTA and CDR2 FQGNSA. The CDR3 coding sequence is TGTGCCAGCAGCCCCCCTAGCGTCCCAGATACGCAGTATTTT. Translating it yields CASSPPSVPDTQYF.

This clonotype was counted many times. The chain employs TRBV4-1 and TRBJ2-3; 8 nucleotides line up with TRBD2. The CDR3 loop spans 18 amino acids. The junction had 12 bases not matched to a gene; V was cut back by 3 bases and J by 1 base. CDR1 and CDR2 (germline): MGHRA, YSYEKL. DNA for the CDR3: TGCGCCAGCAGCCACCCCCGCACACTAGCGGCCCGCACAGATACGCAGTATTTT. Translation: CASSHPRTLAARTDTQYF.

Many counts were recorded for this clonotype. The gene calls are TRBV9 and TRBJ1-1; D unresolved. Trimming left V 1 base short and J 3 bases short, with 4 bases between. This CDR3 is 12 amino acids long. Germline V gives CDR1 SGDLS, CDR2 YYNGEE. The CDR3 nucleotides are TGTGCCAGCAGCGTAAGAGACACTGAAGCTTTCTTT. Encoded protein: CASSVRDTEAFF.

The chain links TRBV7-9 to TRBJ1-2; TRBD1 might be the D (6 bases). CDR3 size: 13 residues. The germline V gene has CDR1 SEHNR and CDR2 FQNEAQ (reference sequence). The ends were cut back, 6 bases at V and 6 bases at J, with 14 bases in the middle. The CDR3 protein is CASRPQGGNGYTF. The CDR3 DNA reads as TGTGCCAGCAGGCCACAAGGGGGAAATGGCTACACCTTC. Full variable domain (remainder filled in from reference TRBV7-9 and TRBJ1-2): DTGVSQNPRHKITKRGQNVTFRCDPISEHNRLYWYRQTLGQGPEFLTYFQNEAQLEKSRLLSDRFSAERPKGSFSTLEIQRTEQGDSAMYLCASRPQGGNGYTFGSGTRLTVV.

A note on this clonotype: A much larger clone sits a single nucleotide away, making a read error possible. The chain carries TRBV10-3 and TRBJ2-3; 7 positions match TRBD2. CDR3 length: 13 amino acids. Germline assignment: CDR1 ENHRY and CDR2 SYGVKD. The CDR3 loop reads CAVEVAGSDTLYF. For the CDR3, the DNA is TGTGCCGTCGAGGTAGCGGGCTCAGATACGCTGTATTTT.

This clonotype was seen only a few times. V is TRBV7-3 and J is TRBJ2-3; maybe TRBD1 (5 bases). V was trimmed by 2 bases and J by 0 bases, leaving 9 bases between them. Germline V gene sequence: CDR1 SGHTA, CDR2 FQGTGA. The CDR3 is 15 residues long. As DNA, the CDR3 is TGTGCCAGCAGCTTAGGGGCGCGGAGCACAGATACGCAGTATTTT. The encoded protein is CASSLGARSTDTQYF. Full variable domain (rest looked up from reference TRBV7-3 and TRBJ2-3): GAGVSQTPSNKVTEKGKYVELRCDPISGHTALYWYRQSLGQGPEFLIYFQGTGAADDSGLPNDRFFAVRPEGSVSTLKIQRTERGDSAVYLCASSLGARSTDTQYFGPGTRLTVL.

V is TRBV7-2 and J is TRBJ2-7, with 12 bases fitting TRBD1. CDR1 is SGHTA, CDR2 FQGNSA, per germline. V shed 6 bases and J 4 bases; nucleotides not matched to a gene: 7. This CDR3 has 15 amino acids. The CDR3 bases are TGTGCCAGCAGTCACAGGGACAGGGGGCAATACGAGCAGTACTTC. Translation gives CASSHRDRGQYEQYF.

The chain recombines TRBV4-3 with TRBJ1-1; the D is unclear. The CDR3 sequence is 13 residues long. With 0 bases removed from V and 6 bases from J, the gap between germline ends came to 8 bases. From germline, CDR1 is LGHNA and CDR2 YSLEER. The chain's CDR3 is CASSQDGRPEAFF. CDR3 sequence (DNA): TGCGCCAGCAGCCAAGATGGAAGGCCTGAAGCTTTCTTT.

The chain is built from TRBV14 and TRBJ1-2; 7 nucleotides line up with TRBD1. Trimming removed 2 bases from V and 3 bases from J; junction bases left unmatched: 6. Germline CDR1 reads SGHDN; CDR2 reads FVKESK. The CDR3 has 15 residues. In DNA, the CDR3 is TGTGCCAGCAGCCAATCCAGGACAGGACACTATGGCTACACCTTC. It translates to CASSQSRTGHYGYTF.